This T cell receptor (beta chain) stems from a study of human T cells and chemical hapten exposure. The time point was: patch test 1, 2 weeks after DPC sensitization. Specified treatment: therapeutic diphenylcyclopropenone sensitization with weekly scalp DPC. Via MiXCR, TCRdb re-called the RACE reads, giving one row per CDR3 protein. The sample gives some 70,000 distinct CDR3 sequences, approximately 35% of which show up once; about 8.9% is in the top ten. The TCR sequence derives from a man aged 35 to 55 with alopecia areata. Some clones in this sample may be carry-over from other donors' samples. Source: whole blood, taken in connection with sensitization to the hapten diphenylcyclopropenone (DPC).

In DNA, the CDR3 is TGTGCCAGCAGCCAAGATCCCGGGGGCATCGGTCAGCCCCAGCATTTT. This codes for CASSQDPGGIGQPQHF. This chain uses TRBV3-1 with TRBJ1-5; TRBD1 is a possible D gene (6 bases). The germline CDR1 and CDR2 sequences are LGHDT and YNNKEL (reference sequence). The CDR3 runs 16 residues. V gave up 0 bases and J gave up 6 bases, with 15 bases separating them. The whole variable domain, remainder taken from reference TRBV3-1 and TRBJ1-5, is DTAVSQTPKYLVTQMGNDKSIKCEQNLGHDTMYWYKQDSKKFLKIMFSYNNKELIINETVPNRFSPKSPDKAHLNLHINSLELGDSAVYFCASSQDPGGIGQPQHFGDGTRLSIL.